This T cell receptor (beta chain) was identified in a study of synovial regulatory T cells in juvenile arthritis (dated by TCRdb to 2013 to 2016). With regard to the full study: Of the sequenced patients, roughly 6 received methotrexate, one received methotrexate plus infliximab, a few were therapy-naive, and one had no treatment information. TCRbeta CDR3 repertoires of blood iaTreg cells, other blood Treg cells and synovial fluid Treg cells from matched patient samples were compared in the study. Effector T cell subsets were also sequenced in the study cohort for comparisons, but only blood and synovial fluid Treg cells are covered by the Treg dataset alone. Treg and Teff subsets from fewer than twelve JIA patients with active disease were included in the TCR repertoire comparisons.

Via the germline V gene, CDR1 is SGHRS and CDR2 YFSETQ. CDR3 length: 14 amino acids, cysteine to phenylalanine. The entry carries no DNA sequence. The library relied on the immunoSEQ multiplex PCR assay. TCRbeta CDR3 sequencing was performed by Adaptive Biotechnologies. Per the authors' processing: Repertoire similarity was assessed with the Chao-modified Jaccard index and with the median clonotype overlap from 200 random subsamples of equal sample size. The similarity analyses were run on either productive nucleotide sequences or amino acid sequences translated in silico. Repertoires were compared using hierarchical clustering with single linkage and t-SNE, both based on Chao-modified Jaccard distances. Repertoire diversity was measured with the Renyi index after sample size normalisation across a range of alpha values. TCRdb re-hosts the immuneACCESS table, in-frame sequences only. Its copies lack some clones; in the studies checked, an unresolved V gene accounts for under half of them, and the cause for the rest is not known. V and J calls and clone size are given by that table; D and trimming were obtained from the DNA. This sample's table carries 7,500 to 10,000 clones. About 0.7% of the sample is in the top ten clones.

As concerns this clone: Its antigen is unknown.

Results the study describes overall, beyond this receptor: More CDR3 sequences were shared by synovial Treg cells with iaTreg cells than with other blood Treg cells, and a closer relation was confirmed by Chao-Jaccard similarity. Compared with other blood Treg cells, blood iaTreg cells had lower TCR diversity, a finding consistent with antigen-driven expansion. Across patients, iaTreg TCR repertoires were largely private, and these iaTreg repertoires partially overlapped with synovial Teff and blood CPL repertoires.

The donors for the TCR repertoire analysis were approximately 11 juvenile idiopathic arthritis patients with active disease who had not reached inactive disease, of whom 3 were polyarticular and 8 were oligoarticular. The TCR-sequenced patients had a median age of roughly 10 years (range about 2.4-22.9) and median disease duration of around 7 years (range 0.2-19.1). The samples used for TCR repertoire analysis were collected at two centres in Italy. Peripheral blood mononuclear cells were isolated by Histopaque-1077 density gradient and cryopreserved in roughly 90% FCS with approximately 10% DMSO.

The receptor was isolated from a donor aged 2-30 years with juvenile idiopathic arthritis. This receptor chain uses TRBV5-1 and TRBJ1-3. The sample taken for sequencing was Treg cells from blood. This specimen's cell subset or site label, per the study, means: remaining (HLA-DR-negative) circulating blood Treg cells. The CDR3 reads CASRTTAGGNTIYF.